What follows is one T cell receptor beta chain and its context. Its antigen is still unknown. At one end, the junction sequence differs from germline, possibly due to a read error. The authors made TCR beta cDNA from about 500 ng total RNA with a constant-region primer. Nested multiplex PCR, run for three rounds with slightly modified ARM-PCR, yielded TCR beta libraries. Running approximately 10 cycles apiece, the first two PCR rounds relied on TRBV1-TRBV30 forward primers together with a C-beta reverse primer. TCRdb redid the calling of the multiplex PCR reads with MiXCR, one entry per CDR3 protein. Of about 43,000 distinct CDR3 sequences in the sample, roughly 73% were seen once. The V gene's germline CDR1 is GTSNPN and CDR2 SVGIG (reference sequence). The CDR3 is 16 residues long. This entry comes from a study of tumor-infiltrating lymphocytes in primary liver carcinoma. Study-wide background: Subjects consisted of male and female patients aged 30 to 69 years.

Study-level points and caveats: Significantly greater top-250-clone fractions characterized tumors relative to blood (p = 0.039). Tumor-adjacent and tumor-blood pairs showed less overlap than tumor region pairs.

For each extraction, RNA and DNA were obtained together from about 19-30 mg of unsorted bulk tissue. Every single tumor sample held over 85% viable tumor cells. The sequencing input was liver tumor tissue from sampling region 2. Subset denoted: tumor region T2, inferior pole. The chain carries TRBV30 and TRBJ2-3, with TRBD1 identical over 8 bases. The TCR sequence derives from a man aged 40-49 years with primary liver carcinoma and hepatitis B virus infection. Here the CDR3 DNA reads TGTGCCTGGAGTCTACAAGGACAGGGAGTGACAGATATGCAGTATTTT. Translating it yields CAWSLQGQGVTDMQYF. Complete variable domain (other parts from reference TRBV30 and TRBJ2-3): SQTIHQWPATLVQPVGSPLSLECTVEGTSNPNLYWYRQAAGRGLQLLFYSVGIGQISSEVPQNLSASRPQDRQFILSSKKLLLSDSGFYLCAWSLQGQGVTDMQYFGPGTRLTVL.